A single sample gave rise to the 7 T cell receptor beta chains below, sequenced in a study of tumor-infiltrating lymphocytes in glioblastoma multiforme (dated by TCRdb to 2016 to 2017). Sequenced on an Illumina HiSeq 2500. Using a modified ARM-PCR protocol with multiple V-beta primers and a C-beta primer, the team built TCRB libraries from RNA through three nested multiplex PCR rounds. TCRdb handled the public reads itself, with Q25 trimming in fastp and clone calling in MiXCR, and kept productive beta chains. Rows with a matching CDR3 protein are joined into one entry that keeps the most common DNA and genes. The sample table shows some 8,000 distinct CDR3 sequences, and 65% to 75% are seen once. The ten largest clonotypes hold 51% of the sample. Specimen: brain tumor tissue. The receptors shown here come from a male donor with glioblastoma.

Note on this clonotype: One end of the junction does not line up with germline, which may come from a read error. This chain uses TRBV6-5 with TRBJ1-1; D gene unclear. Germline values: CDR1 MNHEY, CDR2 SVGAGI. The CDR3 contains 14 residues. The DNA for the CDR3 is TGTGCCAGCACCGCCCCAGGTCGGAACACTGAAGCTTTGTTT. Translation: CASTAPGRNTEALF.

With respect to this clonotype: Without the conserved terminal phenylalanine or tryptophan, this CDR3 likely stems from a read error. CDR3 sequence: CASSLRGSGTNEQFS. The DNA for the CDR3 is TGTGCCAGCAGCTTACGTGGTAGCGGGACGAATGAGCAGTTCTCC. J is TRBJ2-1 and V is TRBV11-2; TRBD2 matches at 8 bases. The CDR3 extends over 15 amino acids. V was pared by 2 bases and J by 7 bases, with 7 bases of the junction left unmatched. CDR1 and CDR2 from the germline V gene are SGHAT and FQNNGV.

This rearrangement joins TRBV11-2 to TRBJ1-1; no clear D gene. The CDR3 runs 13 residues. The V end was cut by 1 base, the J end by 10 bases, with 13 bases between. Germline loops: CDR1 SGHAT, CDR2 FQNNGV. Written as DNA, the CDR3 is TGTGCCAGCAGCTTAGGGGATATCCGGGGAGCTTTCTTT. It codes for CASSLGDIRGAFF. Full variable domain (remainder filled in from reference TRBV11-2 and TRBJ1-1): EAGVAQSPRYKIIEKRQSVAFWCNPISGHATLYWYQQILGQGPKLLIQFQNNGVVDDSQLPKDRFSAERLKGVDSTLKIQPAKLEDSAVYLCASSLGDIRGAFFGQGTRLTVV.

The CDR3 spells CASSYRGAVSPGELFF. The CDR3 DNA reads TGTGCCAGCAGTTACAGGGGCGCGGTGTCCCCCGGGGAGCTGTTTTTT. The chain carries TRBV12-3 or TRBV12-4 and TRBJ2-2; 7 bases are shared with TRBD1. This CDR3 region has 16 residues. J was trimmed by 6 bases and V by 4 bases; bases with no gene match: 11.

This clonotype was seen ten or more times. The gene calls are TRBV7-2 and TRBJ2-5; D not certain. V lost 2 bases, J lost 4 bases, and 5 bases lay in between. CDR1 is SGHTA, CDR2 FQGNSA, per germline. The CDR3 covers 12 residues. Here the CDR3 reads CASSLFGETQYF. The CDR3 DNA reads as TGTGCCAGCAGCTTATTCGGAGAGACCCAGTACTTC.

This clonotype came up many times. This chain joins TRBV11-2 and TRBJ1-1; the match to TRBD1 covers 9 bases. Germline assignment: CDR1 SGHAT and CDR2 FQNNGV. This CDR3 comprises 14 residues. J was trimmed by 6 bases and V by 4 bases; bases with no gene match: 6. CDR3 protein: CASSWGQGVSEAFF. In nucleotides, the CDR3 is TGTGCCAGCAGCTGGGGACAGGGTGTCTCTGAAGCTTTCTTT.

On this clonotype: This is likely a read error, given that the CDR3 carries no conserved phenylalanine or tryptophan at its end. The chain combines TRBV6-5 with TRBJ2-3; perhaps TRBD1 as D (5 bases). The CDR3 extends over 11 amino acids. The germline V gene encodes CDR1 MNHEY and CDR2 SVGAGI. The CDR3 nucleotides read TGTGTCAGCAGGAGTCAGGGTGCGCAGTATTTG. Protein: CVSRSQGAQYL.